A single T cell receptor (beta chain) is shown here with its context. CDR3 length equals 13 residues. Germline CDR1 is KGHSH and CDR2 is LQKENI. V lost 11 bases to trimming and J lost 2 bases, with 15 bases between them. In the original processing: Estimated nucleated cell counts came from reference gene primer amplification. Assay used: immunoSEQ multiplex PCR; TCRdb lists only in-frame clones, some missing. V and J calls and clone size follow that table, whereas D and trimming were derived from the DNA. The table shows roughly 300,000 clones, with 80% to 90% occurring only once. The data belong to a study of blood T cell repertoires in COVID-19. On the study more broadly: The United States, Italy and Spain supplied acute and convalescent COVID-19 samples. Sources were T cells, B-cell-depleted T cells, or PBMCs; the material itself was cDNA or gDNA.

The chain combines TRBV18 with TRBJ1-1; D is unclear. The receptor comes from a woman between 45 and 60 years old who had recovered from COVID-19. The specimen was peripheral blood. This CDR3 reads CAGGRGLNTEAFF. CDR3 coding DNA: TGTGCCGGCGGGCGCGGGTTAAACACTGAAGCTTTCTTT.